Below are 26 T cell receptor beta chains sequenced from a single sample in a study of T cell repertoires in aging, cancer and after chemotherapy. The template was genomic DNA from peripheral blood, not RNA. TRB rearrangements spanning V, D and J were amplified using mixed TRB-A/B primers. One entry per CDR3 protein results from TCRdb running MiXCR on the multiplex PCR reads. This table has some 3,000 distinct CDR3 sequences, less than 35% appearing once. Material for sequencing was blood. Every receptor here comes from a human donor with a solid tumor.

Relative to its sample, this clonotype is large. The rearrangement uses TRBV7-6 and TRBJ2-7; D call uncertain. Germline V CDR1 and CDR2: SGHVS, FNYEAQ. V was pared by 2 bases and J by 3 bases, with 8 bases between. The CDR3 extends over 13 amino acids. The chain's CDR3 is CASSLRLGYEQYF. In DNA, the CDR3 is TGTGCCAGCAGCTTACGGCTGGGCTACGAGCAGTACTTC. Drawing the rest from reference TRBV7-6 and TRBJ2-7, the complete variable domain is GAGVSQSPRYKVTKRGQDVALRCDPISGHVSLYWYRQALGQGPEFLTYFNYEAQQDKSGLPNDRFSAERPEGSISTLTIQRTEQRDSAMYRCASSLRLGYEQYFGPGTRLTVT.

This clonotype occurred a few times. This chain connects TRBV20-1 to TRBJ1-4; D perhaps matches TRBD1 (6 bases). Germline V gives CDR1 DFQATT, CDR2 SNEGSKA (reference sequence). The CDR3 runs to 15 residues. V dropped 7 bases and J dropped 1 base, with 16 bases sitting between them. The DNA for the CDR3 is TGCAGTGTAACAGGGATGGGGGGAACTAATGAAAAACTGTTTTTT. The encoded protein is CSVTGMGGTNEKLFF.

This clonotype has just a few counts. The chain couples TRBV20-1 to TRBJ2-3; 13 bases fit TRBD2. CDR3 length: 19 amino acids. Germline V gene lookup returns CDR1 DFQATT and CDR2 SNEGSKA (reference sequence). Germline trimming cut 5 bases from V and 0 bases from J; bases unmatched to any gene: 14. CDR3 in DNA: TGCAGTGCTCGATTCTCCGGGACTAGCGGGGCATATAGCACAGATACGCAGTATTTT. Protein product: CSARFSGTSGAYSTDTQYF.

J is TRBJ1-1 and V is TRBV7-2, with a possible D match to TRBD1 (5 bases). Germline-derived CDR1 and CDR2 are SGHTA and FQGNSA. V was clipped by 5 bases and J by 4 bases, with 14 bases between them. This CDR3 comprises 14 residues. CDR3 DNA sequence: TGTGCCAGCAGCCCTCGCCGGGGGGGCACTGAAGCTTTCTTT. Translation: CASSPRRGGTEAFF.

The rearrangement links TRBV30 to TRBJ1-5; unclear D gene. CDR1 is GTSNPN and CDR2 is SVGIG in the germline V gene (reference sequence). The CDR3 covers 15 residues. The V end lost 3 bases, the J end lost 4 bases, and 16 bases lay between the germline ends. CDR3 coding DNA: TGTGCCTGGAGAGAGGGAAGAATAGGGAATCAGCCCCAGCATTTT. Amino acid sequence: CAWREGRIGNQPQHF.

This clonotype was detected a few times. The chain joins TRBV7-2 to TRBJ1-4, with TRBD1 matching over 10 bases. J lost 5 bases, V lost 5 bases, and 8 bases had no gene match. Germline CDR1 is SGHTA and CDR2 is FQGNSA. The CDR3 has 16 amino acids. The chain's CDR3 is CASSIDRGLGNEKLFF. The CDR3 bases are TGTGCCAGCAGCATAGACAGGGGGCTAGGCAATGAAAAACTGTTTTTT.

In this sample, this clonotype is large. The chain couples TRBV6-5 to TRBJ2-5, with 11 bases fitting TRBD1. Germline loops: CDR1 MNHEY, CDR2 SVGAGI. This CDR3 contains 16 residues. V trimming: 4 bases; J trimming: 5 bases; junction bases outside the gene matches: 9. The chain's CDR3 is CASSSSGTGGWETQYF. For the CDR3, the DNA is TGTGCCAGCAGTTCCAGCGGGACAGGGGGTTGGGAGACCCAGTACTTC.

This clonotype showed up just a few times. This chain connects TRBV27 to TRBJ1-5; the match to TRBD1 covers 7 bases. V was pared by 2 bases and J by 3 bases, with 7 bases of the junction left unmatched. Germline V gene data show CDR1 as MNHEY and CDR2 as SMNVEV (reference sequence). The CDR3 covers 16 residues. The CDR3 DNA reads TGTGCCAGCAGTTTAACCGGACAGGCTTCCAATCAGCCCCAGCATTTT. Its translation is CASSLTGQASNQPQHF.

This clonotype has only a few counts. V gene TRBV6-5 combines with J gene TRBJ1-1, with 8 positions matching TRBD1. Per the germline V gene, CDR1 is MNHEY and CDR2 is SVGAGI. J lost 6 bases, V lost 4 bases, and 10 bases had no gene match. CDR3 size: 15 residues. The CDR3 coding sequence is TGTGCCAGCAGTTCCCTCCAGGGGGCGATCTCTGAAGCTTTCTTT. As protein: CASSSLQGAISEAFF.

This clonotype has more than one count but fewer than ten. The rearrangement joins TRBV20-1 to TRBJ2-4, with D maybe TRBD1 (5 bases). Per the germline V gene, CDR1 is DFQATT and CDR2 is SNEGSKA (reference sequence). The ends were cut back, 3 bases at V and 0 bases at J, with 9 bases in the middle. The CDR3 length is 14 residues. CDR3 sequence reads: CSARDILAKNIQYF. CDR3 bases: TGCAGTGCTAGGGACATTCTAGCCAAAAACATTCAGTACTTC.

The V call is TRBV6-5, the J call TRBJ2-4; no firm D call. CDR3 length: 13 residues. The V gene's germline CDR1 is MNHEY and CDR2 SVGAGI. The ends were cut back, 0 bases at V and 7 bases at J, with 7 bases in the middle. The CDR3 DNA sequence: TGTGCCAGCAGTTACTCGACACGGAACATTCAGTACTTC. As protein: CASSYSTRNIQYF.

This clonotype was recorded a few times. This chain joins TRBV19 and TRBJ1-3, with 9 bases that match TRBD1. Germline assignment: CDR1 LNHDA and CDR2 SQIVND (reference sequence). The CDR3 length is 16 residues. Trimming at V came to 9 bases and at J to 8 bases, leaving 17 bases not matched to a gene. CDR3: CASYRRGDRVDDTIYF. In DNA, the CDR3 is TGTGCCAGCTACCGACGGGGGGACAGGGTGGATGACACCATATATTTT.

The chain couples TRBV19 to TRBJ2-6; D remains unclear. The CDR3 length is 17 residues. Germline V CDR1 and CDR2: LNHDA, SQIVND (reference sequence). The V gene lost 7 bases and the J gene lost 0 bases, with 16 bases spanning the gap. DNA of the CDR3: TGTGCCAGTATTATTCAGGCCTTATTCTCTGGGGCCAACGTCCTGACTTTC. Translation: CASIIQALFSGANVLTF. The full variable domain, rest sourced from reference TRBV19 and TRBJ2-6, is DGGITQSPKYLFRKEGQNVTLSCEQNLNHDAMYWYRQDPGQGLRLIYYSQIVNDFQKGDIAEGYSVSREKKESFPLTVTSAQKNPTAFYLCASIIQALFSGANVLTFGAGSRLTVL.

Relative to its sample, this clonotype is medium-sized. V gene TRBV19 combines with J gene TRBJ1-2, with TRBD1 matching 7 bases. The CDR3 sequence is 15 residues long. Germline values: CDR1 LNHDA, CDR2 SQIVND (reference sequence). After removal of 3 bases from V and 4 bases from J, the junction contained 8 bases not matched to a gene. As DNA, the CDR3 is TGTGCCAGTAGTATCGGGACAGTCCGGGTCTATGGCTACACCTTC. It translates to CASSIGTVRVYGYTF.

In this sample, this clonotype is medium-sized. The rearrangement uses TRBV6-5 and TRBJ2-3; TRBD1 matches at 7 bases. CDR1 is MNHEY, CDR2 SVGAGI, per germline. The CDR3 sequence is 15 residues long. The ends lost 7 bases at V and 0 bases at J; junction bases unmatched: 7. CDR3 sequence reads: CASKVDRASTDTQYF. CDR3 nucleotide sequence: TGTGCCAGCAAAGTAGACAGGGCAAGCACAGATACGCAGTATTTT.

The chain is built from TRBV28 and TRBJ2-7; 9 nucleotides line up with TRBD2. The length of the CDR3 is 13 residues. Losses at the gene ends were 6 bases for V and 5 bases for J; bases not matched to a gene: 5. Germline V lookup: CDR1 MDHEN, CDR2 SYDVKM. CDR3 coding DNA: TGTGCCAGCAGCCCAGCGGGAGGTAACGAGCAGTACTTC. Protein: CASSPAGGNEQYF. The full variable domain, completed using reference TRBV28 and TRBJ2-7, is DVKVTQSSRYLVKRTGEKVFLECVQDMDHENMFWYRQDPGLGLRLIYFSYDVKMKEKGDIPEGYSVSREKKERFSLILESASTNQTSMYLCASSPAGGNEQYFGPGTRLTVT.

The chain is built from TRBV11-2 and TRBJ2-5, with unresolved D. Trimming pared 5 bases from V and 2 bases from J, leaving 24 bases between. This CDR3 has 18 amino acids. Germline V CDR1 and CDR2: SGHAT, FQNNGV. The chain's CDR3 is CASSVWNPSNYPQETQYF. DNA of the CDR3: TGTGCCAGCAGCGTATGGAACCCTAGTAACTATCCTCAAGAGACCCAGTACTTC.

The chain couples TRBV5-6 to TRBJ2-5, with a possible D match to TRBD1 (5 bases). Germline V gene lookup returns CDR1 SGHDT and CDR2 YYEEEE. The CDR3 contains 14 residues. Trimming took 2 bases from V and 4 from J, leaving 12 bases between them. The DNA of the CDR3 is TGTGCCAGCAGCTTACCTCAGGGCCCAGAGACCCAGTACTTC. It yields the protein CASSLPQGPETQYF.

The chain recombines TRBV7-2 with TRBJ2-1; TRBD2 matches at 12 bases. The germline V gene has CDR1 SGHTA and CDR2 FQGNSA. The CDR3 consists of 16 residues. Trimming cost V 4 bases and J 8 bases; bases outside gene matches: 9. CDR3 sequence: CASSSPASGGADEQFF. The CDR3 DNA sequence: TGTGCCAGCAGCTCCCCCGCTAGCGGGGGGGCCGATGAGCAGTTCTTC.

There are a few counts of this clonotype. The V and J genes are TRBV28 and TRBJ1-1; no firm D call. Germline V lookup: CDR1 MDHEN, CDR2 SYDVKM. The CDR3 runs 12 residues. With 5 bases removed from V and 7 bases from J, the gap between germline ends came to 11 bases. The CDR3 DNA follows: TGTGCCAGCAGTCTAAGGACGAGTGAAGCTTTCTTT. As protein: CASSLRTSEAFF.

This clonotype was seen a few times. The chain employs TRBV25-1 and TRBJ2-1; no reliable D call. The germline V gene has CDR1 MGHDK and CDR2 SYGVNS. Trimming removed 3 bases from V and 5 bases from J, with 11 bases in between. The CDR3 has 14 amino acids. CDR3 in amino acids: CASSEGTDHNEQFF. For the CDR3, the DNA is TGTGCCAGCAGTGAGGGTACCGACCACAATGAGCAGTTCTTC. Full variable domain (missing parts from reference TRBV25-1 and TRBJ2-1): EADIYQTPRYLVIGTGKKITLECSQTMGHDKMYWYQQDPGMELHLIHYSYGVNSTEKGDLSSESTVSRIRTEHFPLTLESARPSHTSQYLCASSEGTDHNEQFFGPGTRLTVL.

This clonotype was detected a few times. The genes are TRBV6-2 or TRBV6-3 and TRBJ2-7; a weak D match, TRBD2 (5 bases). The germline V gene has CDR1 MNHEY and CDR2 SVGEGT. Between the trimmed V and J ends, which lost 4 bases and 3 bases, there was a span of 13 bases. This CDR3 spans 14 amino acids. As DNA, the CDR3 is TGTGCCAGCAGTTTTACCGCCCGGGGCTACGAGCAGTACTTC. Translating it yields CASSFTARGYEQYF.

The rearrangement uses TRBV27 and TRBJ2-3, with 7 bases matching TRBD2. The CDR3 is 15 amino acids. From germline, CDR1 is MNHEY and CDR2 SMNVEV (reference sequence). V shed 0 bases, J shed 6 bases, and the junction held 6 bases outside the gene matches. In nucleotides, the CDR3 is TGTGCCAGCAGTTTATCGCGGTGGGGAGGGGATACGCAGTATTTT. Translating gives CASSLSRWGGDTQYF.

This clonotype is labeled as medium-sized. The chain is built from TRBV5-1 and TRBJ2-3, with 7 bases matching TRBD1. CDR3 length: 15 residues. J was trimmed by 6 bases and V by 0 bases; bases with no gene match: 7. Germline CDR1 SGHRS, CDR2 YFSETQ. The DNA for the CDR3 is TGCGCCAGCAGCTTGGAGGGGGCCGTAACCGATACGCAGTATTTT. Protein: CASSLEGAVTDTQYF.

The rearrangement uses TRBV27 and TRBJ2-5; 8 nucleotides align to TRBD2. The germline gives CDR1 MNHEY, CDR2 SMNVEV (reference sequence). The CDR3 is made up of 15 amino acids. V shed 4 bases, J shed 5 bases, and the junction held 9 bases outside the gene matches. CDR3 residues: CASSSTSAIGETQYF. CDR3 DNA sequence: TGTGCCAGCAGTTCGACTAGCGCCATCGGGGAGACCCAGTACTTC.

In its sample, this clonotype was seen a few times. V gene TRBV15 combines with J gene TRBJ1-1; no definite D call. CDR3 size: 14 residues. Germline V gene lookup returns CDR1 LNHNV and CDR2 YYDKDF (reference sequence). V shed 0 bases and J shed 4 bases, with 9 bases lying between them. The CDR3 DNA follows: TGTGCCACCAGCAGAGAGCTGGCTCGCACTGAAGCTTTCTTT. Protein sequence: CATSRELARTEAFF.